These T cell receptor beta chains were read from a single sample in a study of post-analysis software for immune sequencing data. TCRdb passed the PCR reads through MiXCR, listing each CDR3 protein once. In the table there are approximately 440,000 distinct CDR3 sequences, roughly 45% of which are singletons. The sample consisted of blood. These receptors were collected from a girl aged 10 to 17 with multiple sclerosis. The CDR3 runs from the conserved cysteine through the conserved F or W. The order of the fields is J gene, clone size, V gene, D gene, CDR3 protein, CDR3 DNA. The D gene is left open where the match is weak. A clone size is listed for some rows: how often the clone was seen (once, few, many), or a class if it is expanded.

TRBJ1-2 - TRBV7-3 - CASSLTTDYGYTF TGTGCCAGCAGCCTTACGACAGACTATGGCTACACCTTC
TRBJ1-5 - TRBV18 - CASSPGESQPQHF TGTGCCAGCTCACCGGGGGAAAGTCAGCCCCAGCATTTT
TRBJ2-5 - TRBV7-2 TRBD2 CVSSLMRTSGDWETQYF TGTGTCAGCAGCTTAATGAGGACTAGCGGGGACTGGGAGACCCAGTACTTC
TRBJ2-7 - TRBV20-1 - CSAPSGIVYEQYF TGCAGTGCTCCCTCGGGAATCGTCTACGAGCAGTACTTC
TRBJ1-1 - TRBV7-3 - CASSLRSGTGNTEAFF TGTGCCAGCAGCTTAAGATCCGGGACGGGGAACACTGAAGCTTTCTTT
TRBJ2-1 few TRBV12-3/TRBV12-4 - CASSFGPSLPNEQFF TGTGCCAGCAGTTTCGGGCCTAGCCTCCCCAATGAGCAGTTCTTC
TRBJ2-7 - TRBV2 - CASSDAAIYEQYF TGTGCCAGCAGTGACGCAGCCATCTACGAGCAGTACTTC
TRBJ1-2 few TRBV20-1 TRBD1 CSASWTGSYGYTF TGCAGTGCTAGCTGGACAGGGTCGTATGGCTACACCTTC
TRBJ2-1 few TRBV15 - CATSRDLGSSYNEQFF TGTGCCACCAGCAGAGATCTCGGCAGCTCCTACAATGAGCAGTTCTTC
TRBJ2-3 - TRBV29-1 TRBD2 CSVERPGQRTSGMAGSTDTQYF TGCAGCGTTGAACGGCCGGGACAGAGGACTAGCGGTATGGCCGGGTCCACAGATACGCAGTATTTT
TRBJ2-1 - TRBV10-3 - CAIKARDTDNEQFF TGTGCCATTAAAGCTCGGGACACCGACAATGAGCAGTTCTTC
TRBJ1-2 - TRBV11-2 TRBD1 CASSLDGQGLSGYTF TGTGCCAGCAGCTTAGACGGACAGGGGTTGTCTGGCTACACCTTC
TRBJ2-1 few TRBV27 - CASGPGRGQFF TGTGCCAGCGGACCGGGTCGTGGGCAGTTCTTC
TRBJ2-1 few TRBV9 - CASSVEPPNEQFF TGTGCCAGCAGCGTAGAACCCCCTAATGAGCAGTTCTTC
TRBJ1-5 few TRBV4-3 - CASSRDVGQPQHF TGCGCCAGCAGCCGCGACGTGGGTCAGCCCCAGCATTTT
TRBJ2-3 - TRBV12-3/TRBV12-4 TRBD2 CASSLGGRTSDVQYF TGTGCCAGCAGTTTGGGCGGGAGGACCTCAGATGTGCAATATTTT
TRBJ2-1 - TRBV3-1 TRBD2 CASSPEYAGGPVRNEQFF TGTGCCAGCAGCCCCGAGTATGCGGGAGGGCCAGTACGCAATGAGCAGTTCTTC
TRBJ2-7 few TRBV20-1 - CSASLATYEQYF TGCAGTGCTAGTCTGGCTACCTACGAGCAGTACTTC
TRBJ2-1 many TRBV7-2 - CASSKNTDSYNEQFF TGTGCCAGCAGTAAAAATACGGACTCCTACAATGAGCAGTTCTTC
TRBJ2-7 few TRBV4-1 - CASSLDVQGTFYEQYF TGCGCCAGCAGCCTAGACGTACAGGGCACCTTCTACGAGCAGTACTTC
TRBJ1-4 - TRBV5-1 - CASSTQGGEKLFF TGCGCCAGCAGCACTCAGGGAGGTGAAAAACTGTTTTTT
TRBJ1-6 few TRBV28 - CASSPNSPLHF TGTGCCAGCAGTCCGAATTCACCCCTCCACTTT
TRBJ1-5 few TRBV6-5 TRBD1 CASSYRGFNQPQHF TGTGCCAGCAGCTACAGGGGATTTAATCAGCCCCAGCATTTT
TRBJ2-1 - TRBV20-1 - CSASGGILDNEQFF TGCAGTGCTAGTGGGGGGATCCTAGACAATGAGCAGTTCTTC
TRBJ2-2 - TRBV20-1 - CSASLAGADTGELFF TGCAGTGCTAGTCTGGCAGGGGCCGACACCGGGGAGCTGTTTTTT
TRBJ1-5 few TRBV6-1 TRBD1 CASSDGTVFFNQPQHF TGTGCCAGCAGTGATGGGACAGTTTTTTTCAATCAGCCCCAGCATTTT
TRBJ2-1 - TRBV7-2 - CASSLSSAGSGLNEQFF TGTGCCAGCAGCTTATCGTCGGCGGGAAGTGGGCTTAATGAGCAGTTCTTC
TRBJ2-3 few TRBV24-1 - CATSDSSWSTTDTQYF TGTGCCACCAGTGACTCTAGCTGGTCGACTACCGATACGCAGTATTTT
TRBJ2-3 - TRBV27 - CASSFRGVDTQYF TGTGCCAGCAGTTTCCGGGGAGTCGATACGCAGTATTTT
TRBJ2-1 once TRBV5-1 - CASSSGKYNEQFF TGCGCCAGCAGCTCGGGGAAATACAATGAGCAGTTCTTC
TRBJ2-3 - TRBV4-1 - CASSHQTDTQYF TGCGCCAGCAGCCACCAGACAGATACGCAGTATTTT
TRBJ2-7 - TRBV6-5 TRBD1 CASSFGTVIVEQYF TGTGCCAGCAGTTTTGGGACAGTTATCGTCGAGCAGTACTTC
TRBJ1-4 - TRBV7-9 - CASSMNQDAQKLFF TGTGCCAGCAGCATGAACCAGGACGCGCAAAAACTGTTTTTT
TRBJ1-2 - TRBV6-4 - CASSDSGLVYSYTF TGTGCCAGCAGTGACTCAGGGTTGGTCTATAGCTACACCTTC
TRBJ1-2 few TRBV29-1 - CSVVGVQRGYTF TGCAGCGTTGTCGGGGTCCAACGGGGCTACACCTTC
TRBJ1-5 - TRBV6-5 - CASSREPNQPQHF TGTGCCAGCAGTCGGGAACCTAATCAGCCCCAGCATTTT
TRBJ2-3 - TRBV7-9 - CASSPVAASTDTQYF TGTGCCAGCAGCCCGGTAGCGGCTAGCACAGATACGCAGTATTTT
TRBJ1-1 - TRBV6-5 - CATGVQGLAEAFF TGTGCCACGGGAGTCCAGGGCCTCGCTGAAGCTTTCTTT
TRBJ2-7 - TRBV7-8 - CAISSGRNYEQYF TGTGCCATCAGCTCCGGGCGAAACTACGAGCAGTACTTC